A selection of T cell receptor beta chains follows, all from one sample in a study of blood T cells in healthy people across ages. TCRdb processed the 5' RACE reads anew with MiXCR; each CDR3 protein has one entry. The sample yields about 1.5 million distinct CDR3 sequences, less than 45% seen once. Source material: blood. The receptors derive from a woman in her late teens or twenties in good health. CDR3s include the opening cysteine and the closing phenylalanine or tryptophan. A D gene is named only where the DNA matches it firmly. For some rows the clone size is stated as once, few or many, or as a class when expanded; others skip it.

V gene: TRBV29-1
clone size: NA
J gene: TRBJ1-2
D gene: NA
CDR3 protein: CSVRDGEGYGYTF
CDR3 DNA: TGCAGCGTTAGAGATGGGGAGGGTTATGGCTACACCTTC

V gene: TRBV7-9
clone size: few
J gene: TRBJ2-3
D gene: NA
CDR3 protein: CASFPPGRLQLTDTQYF
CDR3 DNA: TGTGCCAGCTTTCCTCCCGGCAGGTTACAACTCACAGATACGCAGTATTTT

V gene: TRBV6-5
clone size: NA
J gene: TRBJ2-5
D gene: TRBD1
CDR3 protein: CASRRDRANQETQYF
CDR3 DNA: TGTGCCAGCAGGAGGGACAGGGCCAACCAAGAGACCCAGTACTTC

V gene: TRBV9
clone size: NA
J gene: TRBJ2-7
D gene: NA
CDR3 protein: CASSPRAYNEQYF
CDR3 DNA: TGTGCCAGCAGCCCCCGTGCCTACAATGAGCAGTACTTC

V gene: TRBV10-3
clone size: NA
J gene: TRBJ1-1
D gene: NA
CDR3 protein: CAISVQGTTEAFF
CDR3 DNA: TGTGCCATCAGTGTCCAGGGTACCACTGAAGCTTTCTTT

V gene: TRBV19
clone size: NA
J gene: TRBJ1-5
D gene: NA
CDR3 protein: CASSNAVTPWSQPQHF
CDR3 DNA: TGTGCCAGTAGTAATGCGGTGACCCCCTGGAGTCAGCCCCAGCATTTT

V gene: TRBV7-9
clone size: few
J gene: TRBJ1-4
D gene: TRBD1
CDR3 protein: CASTGQGKLFF
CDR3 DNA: TGTGCCAGCACGGGACAGGGAAAACTGTTTTTT

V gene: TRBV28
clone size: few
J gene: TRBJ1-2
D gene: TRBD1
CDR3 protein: CASSPDRGSGYTF
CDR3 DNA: TGTGCCAGCAGCCCGGACAGGGGAAGTGGCTACACCTTC

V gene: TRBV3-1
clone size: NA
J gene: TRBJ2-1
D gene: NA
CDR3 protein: CASSQLTREPFF
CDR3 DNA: TGTGCCAGCAGCCAGTTGACCCGCGAACCGTTCTTC

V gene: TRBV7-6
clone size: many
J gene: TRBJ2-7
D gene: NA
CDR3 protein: CASSLSDHSYEQYF
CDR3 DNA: TGTGCCAGCAGCTTAAGCGACCACTCCTACGAGCAGTACTTC